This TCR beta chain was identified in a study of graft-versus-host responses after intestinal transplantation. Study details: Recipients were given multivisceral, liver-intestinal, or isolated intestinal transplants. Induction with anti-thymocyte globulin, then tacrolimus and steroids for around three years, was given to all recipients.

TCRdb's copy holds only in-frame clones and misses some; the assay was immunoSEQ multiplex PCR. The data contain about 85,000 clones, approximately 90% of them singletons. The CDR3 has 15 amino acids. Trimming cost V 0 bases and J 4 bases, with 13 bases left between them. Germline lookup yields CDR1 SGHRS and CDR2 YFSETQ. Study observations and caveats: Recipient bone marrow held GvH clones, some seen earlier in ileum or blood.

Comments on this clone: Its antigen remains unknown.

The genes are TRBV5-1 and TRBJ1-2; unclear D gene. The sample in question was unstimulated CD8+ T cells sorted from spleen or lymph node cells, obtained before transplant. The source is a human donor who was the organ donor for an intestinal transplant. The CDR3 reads CASSLGPRGFYGYTF. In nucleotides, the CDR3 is TGCGCCAGCAGCTTGGGTCCGAGAGGGTTCTATGGCTACACCTTC.